This T cell receptor (beta chain) was identified during a study of graft-versus-host responses after intestinal transplantation (dated by TCRdb to the early 2020s). Regarding the study in general: Recipients received multivisceral, liver-intestinal, or isolated intestinal transplants. All recipients received anti-thymocyte globulin induction followed by maintenance tacrolimus and steroids for around 3 years. After intestinal transplantation, graft-versus-host and host-versus-graft alloreactive T cell clones in the graft, circulation and bone marrow were tracked using bulk TCR-beta CDR3 sequencing. To identify alloreactive clones, pre-transplant mixed lymphocyte reaction products were sequenced and compared with unstimulated pre-transplant donor and recipient T cells. Of the approximately 24 intestinal transplant recipients enrolled in the cohort, one of whom was a retransplant, 3 patients without pretransplant specimens were excluded. A peak of at least 4% donor T cells among recipient peripheral blood mononuclear cells was the definition used for donor T cell macrochimerism. Rather than being sequenced by the commercial service, samples from a few later patients were sequenced in-house on an Illumina MiSeq and processed with MiXCR.

The CDR3 runs 13 residues from the cysteine to the phenylalanine. The entry retains the CDR3 DNA only, 39 bases that are in frame from base 1. CDR1 and CDR2 were assigned from the germline V gene (reference sequence) as MNHEY and SMNVEV. V and J are trimmed by 11 bases and 6 bases, and the gene matches miss 11 bases of the junction. The intended sense of this specimen's time point label: cells obtained before transplantation from donor or recipient. CD3+CD4+ and CD3+CD8+ populations were FACS-sorted from unstimulated pre-transplant donor and recipient cells taken from spleen or lymph nodes. The method was the immunoSEQ multiplex PCR assay. In most patients, genomic DNA was isolated using the Qiagen DNeasy Blood and Tissue Kit and sent frozen to Adaptive Biotechnologies for TCR sequencing. For most patients, high-throughput TCR-beta CDR3 sequencing of genomic DNA was performed by Adaptive Biotechnologies. The source study handled its data this way. Adaptive's ImmunoSEQ software supplied the TCR sequencing data for under 20 patients, while MiXCR and VDJtools were used to process a few other patients. CD4 versus CD8 sorting errors were corrected by removing sequences found in both subsets at a frequency ratio below 5:1. CDR3 nucleotide sequences shared between donor and recipient were removed because the origin of such sequences could not be assigned. To be classed as alloreactive, a clone needed at least 2-fold expansion over unstimulated cells and a minimum CFSE-low frequency of 0.002% (template counts) or 0.001% (read counts). Clones detected in sequenced pre-transplant spleen, lymph node, or MLR CFSE-low populations of the donor or recipient were defined as mappable. Cumulative frequency of alloreactive clones was calculated as a percentage of all sequences weighted by copy number. The immuneACCESS repertoire file appears here via TCRdb, limited to in-frame rearrangements. These files lack a portion of the clones; in checked studies, under half of the deficit traces to unresolved V genes, and the cause of the others is not known. That table supplies the V and J calls and clone size; D and trimming were determined from the DNA. This sample has about 82,000 clones in its table, and 75% to 95% of those were observed once. Approximately 0.1% of the sample rests with the top ten.

What the authors observed across the whole study: Conclusions were limited by the relatively low number and heterogeneity of intestinal transplant patients. GvH clones were found in recipient bone marrow, and some of the GvH clones appeared earlier in ileal mucosa or blood, which is consistent with an intestinal mucosal origin. Early after transplant, declines in HvG clones were associated with peak levels of circulating GvH clones. In patients with donor T cell macrochimerism, the allografts had high GvH to HvG T cell clonal ratios.

On this clone: What antigen it recognizes has not been identified. The record has no base qualities; no much larger clone is one base away.

Here the chain combines TRBV27 and TRBJ2-5; TRBD2 lines up with 8 middle nucleotides. The source of this sequence is a human donor who received an intestinal transplant. This specimen consisted of unstimulated CD4+ T cells sorted from spleen or lymph node cells, obtained before intestinal transplant. The DNA sequence is given as TGTGCCGCGGGTAGCGGGGAGGGAAAGACCCAGTACTTC. Translated, it reads CAAGSGEGKTQYF.